The clone carrying this T cell receptor (beta chain) was seen more than once but under ten times. What it binds is not known. This sample is part of a study of CD8 T cells in ankylosing spondylitis. Study-level results: Made up of eight or nine highly homologous variants, a TCR beta motif appeared characteristic of ankylosing spondylitis blood.

TCRdb used MiXCR to reprocess the 5' RACE reads, holding one entry per CDR3 protein. The table includes approximately 550,000 distinct CDR3 sequences, 9.5% to 15% detected once. V shed 3 bases, J shed 1 base, and the junction held 10 bases outside the gene matches. The germline V gene has CDR1 DFQATT and CDR2 SNEGSKA (reference sequence). The CDR3 runs to 16 residues. The sequence was collected from a male donor with ankylosing spondylitis. Sequences were obtained from blood, either unsorted or a sorted T cell fraction (not recorded which). The chain employs TRBV20-1 and TRBJ2-3, with 7 bases lining up with TRBD2. This CDR3 is CSARTTRGGGTDTQYF. DNA of the CDR3: TGCAGTGCTAGGACCACGCGGGGAGGGGGCACAGATACGCAGTATTTT.